This T cell receptor (beta chain) was found in a study of cytomegalovirus exposure and HLA in healthy donors. General observations from the study: A later analysis found TCR association rates differed by HLA locus, highest for DRB1 and lowest for HLA-C. According to an earlier analysis, most TCR beta V segments yielded productive rearrangements about 87% or about 30% of the time. Most TCR sequences were rare, but some public TCRs occurred in many donors.

This CDR3 has 18 residues. CDR1 is SGDLS and CDR2 is YYNGEE in the germline V gene. J was trimmed by 7 bases and V by 4 bases; bases with no gene match: 12. 60 Vbeta and 13 Jbeta primers were used in PCR. The method was immunoSEQ multiplex PCR; TCRdb's version includes in-frame clones alone and lacks a portion of them. The data contain fewer than 130,000 clones, 70% to 80% of them singletons. To note about this clone: Its antigen remains unidentified.

This rearrangement joins TRBV9 to TRBJ2-2; 14 nucleotides match TRBD2. The TCR comes from a female donor in good health and CMV-seropositive. The sequenced sample was PBMCs. The CDR3 here is CASSSLRTSGGFVGELFF. For the CDR3, the DNA is TGTGCCAGCAGCTCCCTCAGGACTAGCGGGGGGTTTGTCGGGGAGCTGTTTTTT. Together with reference TRBV9 and TRBJ2-2, the CDR3 gives the full variable domain: DSGVTQTPKHLITATGQRVTLRCSPRSGDLSVYWYQQSLDQGLQFLIQYYNGEERAKGNILERFSAQQFPDLHSELNLSSLELGDSALYFCASSSLRTSGGFVGELFFGEGSRLTVL.